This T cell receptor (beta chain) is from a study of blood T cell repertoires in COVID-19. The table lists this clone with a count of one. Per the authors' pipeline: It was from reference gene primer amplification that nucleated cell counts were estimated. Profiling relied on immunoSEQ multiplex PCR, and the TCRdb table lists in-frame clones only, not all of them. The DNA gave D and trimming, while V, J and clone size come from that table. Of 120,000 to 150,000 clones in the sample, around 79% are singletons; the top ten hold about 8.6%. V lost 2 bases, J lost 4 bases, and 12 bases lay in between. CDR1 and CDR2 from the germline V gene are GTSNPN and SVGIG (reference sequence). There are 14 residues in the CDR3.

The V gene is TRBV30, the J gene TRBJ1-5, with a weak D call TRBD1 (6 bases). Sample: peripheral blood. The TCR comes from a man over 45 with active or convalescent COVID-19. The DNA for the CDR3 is TGTGCCTGGAGTTCGACAGGAGTGAATCAGCCCCAGCATTTT. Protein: CAWSSTGVNQPQHF.